The rows below give T cell receptor beta chains drawn from one sample of a study of cytomegalovirus exposure and HLA in healthy donors. TCRdb's copy holds only in-frame clones and misses some; the assay was immunoSEQ multiplex PCR. In the table there are some 35,000 clones, more than 60% of which are singletons. Sequences were obtained from PBMCs. These receptors were obtained from a young man in good health and CMV-seronegative. CDR3s include the opening cysteine and the closing phenylalanine or tryptophan. Each record gives: clone size, J gene, D gene, V gene, CDR3 length, CDR3 protein, CDR3 DNA. A D gene is named only where the DNA matches it firmly. Expanded clones get a size class; other rows say once, few or many, or leave the size out.

- TRBJ2-7 TRBD2 TRBV6-5 15 CASRELGTSSYEQYF TGTGCCAGCAGGGAACTTGGGACTAGCAGTTACGAGCAGTACTTC
- TRBJ1-5 - TRBV28 12 CASSLTGQPQHF TGTGCCAGCAGTTTAACGGGACAGCCCCAGCATTTT
- TRBJ2-7 - TRBV5-1 13 CASSQGSSYEQYF TGCGCCAGCAGCCAAGGGAGCTCCTACGAGCAGTACTTC
few TRBJ2-7 TRBD2 TRBV4-2 16 CASSQGASGTAYEQYF TGTGCCAGCAGCCAGGGGGCTAGCGGGACAGCCTACGAGCAGTACTTC
- TRBJ2-2 TRBD1 TRBV11-2 15 CASSPAGQGTGELFF TGTGCCAGCAGCCCCGCGGGACAGGGGACCGGGGAGCTGTTTTTT
few TRBJ2-1 TRBD2 TRBV10-1 15 CASSDPGGPDDEQFF TGCGCCAGCAGTGACCCGGGAGGGCCTGACGATGAGCAGTTCTTC
- TRBJ1-1 - TRBV7-2 13 CASSLSMNTEAFF TGTGCCAGCAGCTTATCTATGAACACTGAAGCTTTCTTT
few TRBJ2-5 TRBD1 TRBV5-6 13 CASSLGTGGTQYF TGTGCCAGCAGCTTAGGGACAGGAGGGACCCAGTACTTC
- TRBJ1-6 - TRBV6-4 16 CASSLVAGANNSPLHF TGTGCCAGCAGCCTGGTCGCGGGTGCTAACAATTCACCCCTCCACTTT
few TRBJ1-5 - TRBV7-9 15 CASSLAGGVSQPQHF TGTGCCAGCAGCTTAGCAGGAGGGGTATCGCAGCCCCAGCATTTT
- TRBJ1-4 - TRBV7-8 15 CASSLKAGQGEKLFF TGTGCCAGCAGCTTAAAGGCAGGGCAAGGTGAAAAACTGTTTTTT
- TRBJ1-1 - TRBV10-2 14 CASSKSSGNTEAFF TGCGCCAGCAGTAAGTCGTCAGGGAACACTGAAGCTTTCTTT
few TRBJ2-3 - TRBV10-3 13 CAISELSTDTQYF TGTGCCATCAGTGAACTGAGCACAGATACGCAGTATTTT